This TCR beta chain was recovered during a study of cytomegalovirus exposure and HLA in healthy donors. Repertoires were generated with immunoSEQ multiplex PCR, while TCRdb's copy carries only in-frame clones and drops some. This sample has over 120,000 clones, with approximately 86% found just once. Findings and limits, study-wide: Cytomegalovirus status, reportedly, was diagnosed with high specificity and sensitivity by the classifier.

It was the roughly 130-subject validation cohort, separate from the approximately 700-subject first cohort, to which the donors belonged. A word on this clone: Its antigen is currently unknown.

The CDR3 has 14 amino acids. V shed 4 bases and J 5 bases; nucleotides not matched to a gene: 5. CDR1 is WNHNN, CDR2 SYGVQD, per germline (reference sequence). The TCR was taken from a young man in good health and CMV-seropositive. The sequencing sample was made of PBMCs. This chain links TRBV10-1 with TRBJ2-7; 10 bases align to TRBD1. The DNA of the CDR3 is TGCGCCAGCAGTGCGGGACAGGGGTCACACGAGCAGTACTTC. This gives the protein CASSAGQGSHEQYF.